The 9 T cell receptor beta chains in this list originate from one sample, sequenced in a study of cytomegalovirus exposure and HLA in healthy donors (dated by TCRdb to about 2017). The library came from the immunoSEQ multiplex PCR assay. The multiplex PCR relied on a mix of 60 forward primers for TCR Vbeta segments and 13 reverse primers for TCR Jbeta segments. What TCRdb holds here is the immuneACCESS table cut down to in-frame rearrangements. Part of the clones is not present; checked against another copy, under half of the missing clones reflect an unresolved V gene, and the others are unexplained. This sample has fewer than 95,000 clones in its table, and around three quarters of those were observed once. The biggest ten clones account for approximately 0.6% of the sample. Sequencing was performed on PBMCs. These receptors were obtained from a man aged 30 to 39 in good health and CMV-seronegative.

Note on this clone: One end of the junction does not line up with germline, which may come from a read error. V gene TRBV7-9 combines with J gene TRBJ2-3; D is possibly TRBD1 (6 bases). The CDR3 totals 14 residues. CDR1 and CDR2 from the germline V gene are SEHNR and FQNEAQ (reference sequence). CDR3 amino acids: CSSSQGISTDTQYF. The CDR3, as DNA: TGTTCCAGCAGCCAGGGGATCAGCACAGATACGCAGTATTTT.

V usage is TRBV9 and J usage is TRBJ1-1, with TRBD1 identical over 10 bases. V was clipped by 1 base and J by 7 bases; unmatched bases: 4. Germline CDR1 and CDR2: SGDLS and YYNGEE. The length of the CDR3 is 14 residues. The CDR3 DNA sequence: TGTGCCAGCAGCGTATTCGGGACAGGGGATGAAGCTTTCTTT. This codes for CASSVFGTGDEAFF.

The chain carries TRBV6-5 and TRBJ1-2; D is uncertain. The CDR3 runs to 12 residues. Germline CDR1 reads MNHEY; CDR2 reads SVGAGI. Deletions cut 5 bases from V and 3 bases from J, with 7 bases between. In DNA form, the CDR3 reads TGTGCCAGCAGTAACGGGGACTATGGCTACACCTTC. This sequence encodes CASSNGDYGYTF.

V usage is TRBV19 and J usage is TRBJ2-7, with 8 positions matching TRBD1. J was trimmed by 2 bases and V by 5 bases; bases with no gene match: 14. Germline lookup yields CDR1 LNHDA and CDR2 SQIVND (reference sequence). The length of the CDR3 is 17 residues. CDR3 amino acids: CASSPSLSTGAAYEQYV. CDR3 nucleotide sequence: TGTGCCAGTAGTCCATCCCTCTCGACAGGGGCGGCCTACGAGCAGTACGTC.

The chain couples TRBV5-4 to TRBJ1-1; D remains unclear. The ends were cut back, 0 bases at V and 0 bases at J, with 12 bases in the middle. CDR1 and CDR2 from the germline V gene are SGHNT and YYREEE (reference sequence). This CDR3 contains 16 residues. The CDR3 sequence: CASSLGRAVMNTEAFF. The CDR3 nucleotides read TGTGCCAGCAGCTTGGGGAGGGCCGTCATGAACACTGAAGCTTTCTTT.

This chain joins TRBV4-3 and TRBJ1-2; D is uncertain. Trimming removed 2 bases at V and 1 base at J, with 14 bases between. The CDR3 contains 16 residues. The germline V gene encodes CDR1 LGHNA and CDR2 YSLEER. For the CDR3, the DNA is TGCGCCAGCAGCCAAAATACAGCCACCCTTAACTATGGCTACACCTTC. It is translated as CASSQNTATLNYGYTF.

This sequence joins TRBV27 and TRBJ1-2; 7 positions agree with TRBD1. The germline CDR1 and CDR2 sequences are MNHEY and SMNVEV (reference sequence). This CDR3 comprises 15 residues. The V and J ends lost 3 bases and 5 bases, in that order; junction bases with no gene match: 9. This CDR3 reads CASSFSLGQPYGYTF. The CDR3 DNA is TGTGCCAGCAGTTTCTCCTTGGGACAGCCGTATGGCTACACCTTC.

The J gene is TRBJ2-3, the V gene TRBV9, with D possibly TRBD2 on 6 matching bases. The CDR3 runs 14 residues. Trimming removed 5 bases from V and 5 bases from J, with 15 bases in between. Germline V gene data show CDR1 as SGDLS and CDR2 as YYNGEE. The CDR3 DNA follows: TGTGCCAGCAGGGGCCGGGACTCCCAAGATACGCAGTATTTT. Residues: CASRGRDSQDTQYF.

This chain connects TRBV5-1 to TRBJ2-2; TRBD2 matches 13 bases. CDR1 and CDR2 from the germline V gene are SGHRS and YFSETQ. The length of the CDR3 is 16 residues. The junction had 1 base not matched to a gene; V was cut back by 1 base and J by 4 bases. CDR3 in DNA: TGCGCCAGCAGCTTGAGGACTAGCGGGGGCACCGGGGAGCTGTTTTTT. It yields the protein CASSLRTSGGTGELFF.